A single TCR beta chain is shown here with its context. The antigen is not known. Clones were sequenced by immunoSEQ multiplex PCR, and TCRdb holds only the in-frame ones, with some missing. This sample has 150,000 to 200,000 clones; roughly 82% occur once, and the top ten carry over 1.1%. Germline V gene lookup returns CDR1 SNHLY and CDR2 FYNNEI. After removal of 6 bases from V and 7 bases from J, the junction contained 12 bases not matched to a gene. CDR3 length: 16 amino acids. Separate from the approximately 700-subject first cohort was the approximately 120-subject validation cohort, to which the donors belonged. The sample originates from a study of cytomegalovirus exposure and HLA in healthy donors. Study-wide points: In vitro work confirmed that a few CMV-associated chains recognize CMV antigens. Among TCR sequences, most were rare, though some public TCRs appeared in many donors. A subsequent analysis found that TCR clusters from the first cohort also tended to co-occur in the approximately 130 validation repertoires, with about 94% of cluster scores above 0.

Sequences were obtained from PBMCs. The J gene is TRBJ1-4, the V gene TRBV2, with 9 nucleotides matching TRBD1. The TCR originated in a woman between 18 and 30 years old in good health and CMV-seronegative. The CDR3: CASRRPGTGIGEKLFF. In DNA, the CDR3 is TGTGCCAGCAGACGTCCCGGGACAGGGATTGGTGAAAAACTGTTTTTT.